These 30 T cell receptor beta chains originate from one sample sequenced in a study of cytomegalovirus exposure and HLA in healthy donors. With 60 Vbeta and 13 Jbeta primers, the PCR was carried out. The table came from immunoSEQ multiplex PCR; TCRdb's copy has only in-frame clones and leaves some out. This table holds 200,000 to 250,000 clones, about 81% found once. Sample: PBMCs. The receptors were gathered from a woman aged 40 to 50 in good health and CMV-seronegative.

This chain connects TRBV18 to TRBJ1-6, with unresolved D. With 3 bases removed from V and 8 bases from J, the gap between germline ends came to 8 bases. This CDR3 comprises 13 residues. In germline, CDR1 is KGHSH, CDR2 LQKENI. CDR3 nucleotide sequence: TGTGCCAGCTCACCCGGAGAAGATTCACCCCTCCACTTT. It codes for CASSPGEDSPLHF.

Only one count was recorded for this clone. This CDR3 reads CASSFRLAGGFSSGANVLTF. The CDR3 region has the DNA TGTGCCAGCAGTTTTAGACTAGCGGGAGGTTTTAGCTCTGGGGCCAACGTCCTGACTTTC. This chain joins TRBV5-4 and TRBJ2-6, with TRBD2 matching over 13 bases. This CDR3 contains 20 residues. Germline-derived CDR1 and CDR2 are SGHNT and YYREEE (reference sequence). The ends lost 5 bases at V and 0 bases at J; junction bases unmatched: 11.

The CDR3 region is CASSTPGQGRRDEQFF. The CDR3 coding sequence is TGTGCCAGCAGTACCCCAGGACAGGGGAGAAGGGATGAGCAGTTCTTC. The chain combines TRBV28 with TRBJ2-1; 9 bases align to TRBD1. V lost 5 bases to trimming and J lost 8 bases; unmatched junction nucleotides: 13. This CDR3 region has 16 residues. In germline, CDR1 is MDHEN, CDR2 SYDVKM.

The chain uses TRBV5-1 and TRBJ1-1; 7 bases fit TRBD1. After removal of 3 bases from V and 6 bases from J, the junction contained 8 bases not matched to a gene. There are 14 residues in the CDR3. The germline CDR1 and CDR2 sequences are SGHRS and YFSETQ. The CDR3 region is CASSSVQGSAEAFF. Here the CDR3 DNA reads TGCGCCAGCAGCTCAGTACAGGGGAGCGCTGAAGCTTTCTTT. Looking up the rest from reference TRBV5-1 and TRBJ1-1 gives the full variable domain: KAGVTQTPRYLIKTRGQQVTLSCSPISGHRSVSWYQQTPGQGLQFLFEYFSETQRNKGNFPGRFSGRQFSNSRSEMNVSTLELGDSALYLCASSSVQGSAEAFFGQGTRLTVV.

The rearrangement joins TRBV11-2 to TRBJ1-4; the D is unclear. The CDR3 is 16 amino acids. V was cut by 0 bases and J by 0 bases, with 8 bases left in between. Germline assignment: CDR1 SGHAT and CDR2 FQNNGV. The CDR3 loop is CASSLDTAATNEKLFF. The CDR3 nucleotides read TGTGCCAGCAGCTTAGATACAGCTGCAACTAATGAAAAACTGTTTTTT. The entire variable domain, with the rest obtained from reference TRBV11-2 and TRBJ1-4, is as follows: EAGVAQSPRYKIIEKRQSVAFWCNPISGHATLYWYQQILGQGPKLLIQFQNNGVVDDSQLPKDRFSAERLKGVDSTLKIQPAKLEDSAVYLCASSLDTAATNEKLFFGSGTQLSVL.

The gene calls are TRBV2 and TRBJ2-3, with D maybe TRBD2 (5 bases). Germline CDR1 and CDR2: SNHLY and FYNNEI. The CDR3 totals 13 residues. Trimming shortened V by 6 bases and J by 5 bases, and 12 bases separated the two germline ends. CDR3 residues: CASRDSPGDTQYF. CDR3 coding DNA: TGTGCCAGCAGGGACTCTCCGGGAGATACGCAGTATTTT.

The chain couples TRBV7-2 to TRBJ1-2; 8 bases fit TRBD1. From germline, CDR1 is SGHTA and CDR2 FQGNSA. J was trimmed by 4 bases and V by 1 base; bases with no gene match: 5. There are 15 residues in the CDR3. The CDR3 DNA reads as TGTGCCAGCAGCTTAGTCACAGGGGGATCCTATGGCTACACCTTC. It yields the protein CASSLVTGGSYGYTF.

The rearrangement links TRBV4-2 to TRBJ2-1; 9 nucleotides agree with TRBD2. Trimming took 1 base from V and 5 from J; bases not matched to a gene: 6. Germline V gene data show CDR1 as LGHNA and CDR2 as YNFKEQ. This CDR3 is 16 amino acids long. The DNA for the CDR3 is TGTGCCAGCAGCCAAGTTTCCGCGGGAGGGGACAATGAGCAGTTCTTC. Its protein product is CASSQVSAGGDNEQFF.

Comments on this clone: This sample also contains other DNA sequences that code for the same CDR3. The V gene is TRBV6-1, the J gene TRBJ2-7; 8 nucleotides line up with TRBD1. The CDR3 covers 13 residues. Per germline, CDR1 MNHNS and CDR2 SASEGT. J gave up 7 bases and V 9 bases, and 11 bases lay outside the gene matches. This CDR3 is CASLKTGAGEQYF. The CDR3, as DNA: TGTGCCAGTTTGAAGACAGGGGCCGGTGAGCAGTACTTC.

This rearrangement joins TRBV7-9 to TRBJ2-2, with TRBD2 matching over 12 bases. V lost 5 bases, J lost 2 bases, and 6 bases stayed unmatched. This CDR3 spans 17 amino acids. Germline CDR1 is SEHNR and CDR2 is FQNEAQ (reference sequence). The DNA for the CDR3 is TGTGCCAGCAGCCCGAGGACTAGCGGGGTTAACACCGGGGAGCTGTTTTTT. Its protein product is CASSPRTSGVNTGELFF.

In DNA, the CDR3 is TGTGCCAGCAGCTCACAGGGGAACACTGAAGCTTTCTTT. Its translation is CASSSQGNTEAFF. This chain uses TRBV11-3 with TRBJ1-1; weak D call: TRBD1 (6 bases). Germline lookup yields CDR1 SGHNT and CDR2 YENEEA. V was clipped by 4 bases and J by 1 base, with 7 bases between them. The CDR3 length is 13 residues.

The chain has TRBV30 and TRBJ2-7, with 12 bases that match TRBD1. This CDR3 has 12 residues. The V and J ends lost 8 bases and 6 bases, in that order; junction bases with no gene match: 5. Germline assignment: CDR1 GTSNPN and CDR2 SVGIG (reference sequence). This chain's CDR3 is CAGGQGAGEQYF. In DNA, the CDR3 is TGTGCCGGGGGACAGGGGGCGGGCGAGCAGTACTTC. The full variable domain, completed using reference TRBV30 and TRBJ2-7, is SQTIHQWPATLVQPVGSPLSLECTVEGTSNPNLYWYRQAAGRGLQLLFYSVGIGQISSEVPQNLSASRPQDRQFILSSKKLLLSDSGFYLCAGGQGAGEQYFGPGTRLTVT.

The gene calls are TRBV19 and TRBJ1-5; 9 positions agree with TRBD1. The CDR3 consists of 15 residues. Germline values: CDR1 LNHDA, CDR2 SQIVND (reference sequence). J gave up 9 bases and V 8 bases, and 14 bases lay outside the gene matches. The CDR3 region is CASEAGTGMVRPQHF. CDR3 bases: TGTGCCAGTGAAGCCGGGACAGGGATGGTCCGGCCCCAGCATTTT.

This clone was detected only once. The same CDR3 also results from other DNA sequences found in this sample. The rearrangement links TRBV5-5 to TRBJ2-5, with unresolved D. The V end was cut by 4 bases, the J end by 1 base, with 14 bases between. Germline CDR1 is SGHKS and CDR2 is YYEKEE (reference sequence). The CDR3 spans 15 residues. Here the CDR3 reads CASSPNGQPQETQYF. CDR3 DNA: TGTGCCAGCAGCCCGAATGGGCAGCCCCAAGAGACCCAGTACTTC.

The count of this clone is one. The CDR3 bases are TGTGCCAGCAGCTTTCAACAGTACAATGAGCAGTTCTTC. Its protein is CASSFQQYNEQFF. This sequence joins TRBV7-6 and TRBJ2-1; no definite D call. V lost 3 bases, J lost 4 bases, and 7 bases lay in between. Looked up from germline, CDR1 is SGHVS and CDR2 is FNYEAQ. CDR3 size: 13 residues.

As concerns this clone: This specimen includes other DNA sequences encoding the same CDR3. The chain links TRBV5-6 to TRBJ2-1; TRBD2 aligns across 11 bases. The germline gives CDR1 SGHDT, CDR2 YYEEEE. The V gene end was trimmed by 4 bases and the J gene end by 4 bases; junction bases not matched to a gene: 4. The CDR3 is 15 residues long. CDR3 DNA sequence: TGTGCCAGCAGCCCTACTAGCGGGAGTTACAATGAGCAGTTCTTC. Encoded protein: CASSPTSGSYNEQFF. Variable domain in full (rest from reference TRBV5-6 and TRBJ2-1): DAGVTQSPTHLIKTRGQQVTLRCSPKSGHDTVSWYQQALGQGPQFIFQYYEEEERQRGNFPDRFSGHQFPNYSSELNVNALLLGDSALYLCASSPTSGSYNEQFFGPGTRLTVL.

The CDR3 nucleotides are TGTGCCAGCAGTTATAGCGGGAGCCCCTCCTACGAGCAGTACTTC. Its protein product is CASSYSGSPSYEQYF. The rearrangement uses TRBV27 and TRBJ2-7, with 9 bases matching TRBD2. This CDR3 comprises 15 residues. With 4 bases clipped from V and 0 bases from J, the junction kept 4 bases outside the gene matches. Germline CDR1 MNHEY, CDR2 SMNVEV (reference sequence).

The V gene is TRBV29-1, the J gene TRBJ1-1, with a weak D call TRBD1 (5 bases). The germline V gene encodes CDR1 SQVTM and CDR2 ANQGSEA. Between the trimmed V and J ends, which lost 4 bases and 1 base, there was a span of 16 bases. The CDR3 extends over 15 amino acids. CDR3 region: CSVGGRQNRNTEAFF. The DNA of the CDR3 is TGCAGCGTTGGGGGGAGGCAGAATCGGAACACTGAAGCTTTCTTT.

This chain joins TRBV6-1 and TRBJ1-1; D is possibly TRBD1 (5 bases). The germline CDR1 and CDR2 sequences are MNHNS and SASEGT. The CDR3 extends over 14 amino acids. The V end lost 6 bases, the J end lost 1 base, and 12 bases lay between the germline ends. CDR3 region: CASSYGHQNTEAFF. CDR3 nucleotide sequence: TGTGCCAGCAGCTACGGACACCAGAACACTGAAGCTTTCTTT.

For this clone: One end of the junction varies from germline; a read error may be responsible. This sequence joins TRBV19 and TRBJ1-1, with D tentatively TRBD1 (5 bases). In germline, CDR1 is LNHDA, CDR2 SQIVND (reference sequence). The CDR3 length is 15 residues. In DNA form, the CDR3 reads TGTGCCAGTGGTATATCAGGGCCGGGGAACACTGAAGCTTTCTTT. Protein sequence: CASGISGPGNTEAFF.

The chain has TRBV29-1 and TRBJ1-1; 8 bases align to TRBD1. Germline assignment: CDR1 SQVTM and CDR2 ANQGSEA. V was clipped by 1 base and J by 11 bases; unmatched bases: 12. There are 14 residues in the CDR3. This chain's CDR3 is CSVEGDRPEMNAFF. DNA for the CDR3: TGCAGCGTTGAAGGGGACAGGCCCGAAATGAACGCTTTCTTT. The full variable domain, its missing parts supplied by reference TRBV29-1 and TRBJ1-1, is SAVISQKPSRDICQRGTSLTIQCQVDSQVTMMFWYRQQPGQSLTLIATANQGSEATYESGFVIDKFPISRPNLTFSTLTVSNMSPEDSSIYLCSVEGDRPEMNAFFGQGTRLTVV.

J is TRBJ2-7 and V is TRBV6-5, with TRBD1 matching over 12 bases. CDR1 MNHEY and CDR2 SVGAGI come from the germline V gene. The CDR3 totals 13 residues. Germline trimming cut 6 bases from V and 12 bases from J; bases unmatched to any gene: 9. DNA of the CDR3: TGTGCCAGCAGATCCGGGACAGGGGGCGAGTGGTACTTC. Translation gives CASRSGTGGEWYF.

This clone was detected once. This chain connects TRBV27 to TRBJ1-6; 8 positions match TRBD1. CDR3 length: 15 amino acids. J was trimmed by 6 bases and V by 6 bases; bases with no gene match: 7. Looked up from germline, CDR1 is MNHEY and CDR2 is SMNVEV (reference sequence). The CDR3 reads CASRPPTGGNSPLHF. The CDR3 DNA follows: TGTGCCAGCAGACCACCAACAGGGGGTAATTCACCCCTCCACTTT.

This chain links TRBV27 with TRBJ2-7, with 12 positions matching TRBD2. J gave up 4 bases and V 2 bases, and 9 bases lay outside the gene matches. CDR1 MNHEY and CDR2 SMNVEV come from the germline V gene (reference sequence). This CDR3 spans 17 amino acids. The CDR3 sequence is CASSLPRASGRGYEQYF. In DNA, the CDR3 is TGTGCCAGCAGTTTACCTCGAGCTAGCGGGAGGGGGTACGAGCAGTACTTC.

The table lists this clone with a count of one. The V call is TRBV12-5, the J call TRBJ2-3, with D maybe TRBD1 (5 bases). Trimming cost V 0 bases and J 3 bases, with 16 bases left between them. Per germline, CDR1 LGHNT and CDR2 FRNRAP. This CDR3 region has 17 residues. CDR3 bases: TGTGCTAGTGGTTTGGTACGTCCACTGAAGGGGACAGATACGCAGTATTTT. It yields the protein CASGLVRPLKGTDTQYF.

This clone occurred a few times. V gene TRBV30 combines with J gene TRBJ1-5; D not resolved. CDR1 is GTSNPN and CDR2 is SVGIG in the germline V gene (reference sequence). V was shortened by 1 base and J by 6 bases, with 10 bases between the two germline ends. This CDR3 spans 13 amino acids. The DNA for the CDR3 is TGTGCCTGGAGTGCCGCGCGGGGTCAGCCCCAGCATTTT. Its translation is CAWSAARGQPQHF.

The chain is built from TRBV5-8 and TRBJ2-5; 9 bases align to TRBD2. This CDR3 has 17 residues. Trimming took 0 bases from V and 3 from J; bases not matched to a gene: 9. Germline assignment: CDR1 SGHTS and CDR2 YDEGEE. The CDR3 nucleotides read TGTGCCAGCAGCTTGGCCTTGGGTAGCGGGAGAAAAGAGACCCAGTACTTC. Translated: CASSLALGSGRKETQYF.

V usage is TRBV7-9 and J usage is TRBJ1-1; perhaps TRBD1 as D (5 bases). With 5 bases removed from V and 5 bases from J, the gap between germline ends came to 18 bases. In germline, CDR1 is SEHNR, CDR2 FQNEAQ (reference sequence). This CDR3 region has 15 residues. The CDR3 DNA reads as TGTGCCAGCAGCCCATCAGGGTATGCCCAGACTGAAGCTTTCTTT. It is translated as CASSPSGYAQTEAFF.

This clone was seen a handful of times. V and J are TRBV30 and TRBJ1-5; D remains ambiguous. The V gene lost 3 bases and the J gene lost 5 bases, with 8 bases spanning the gap. The CDR3 loop spans 12 amino acids. Germline CDR1 is GTSNPN and CDR2 is SVGIG (reference sequence). The CDR3 nucleotides are TGTGCCTGGAGGACACTAGATCAGCCCCAGCATTTT. It is translated as CAWRTLDQPQHF.

The gene calls are TRBV7-5 and TRBJ2-1; the table's D call TRBD2 went unverified against the DNA. TRBV7-5 is termed a pseudogene. CDR3 size: 18 residues. The DNA of the CDR3 is TGTGTCAGAAGCTATACCGGGACTAGCGGGAGTCCCTACAATGAGCAGTTCTTC. Translated: CVRSYTGTSGSPYNEQFF.